Described below is a single TCR beta chain sequence and its context. Profiling relied on immunoSEQ multiplex PCR, and the TCRdb table lists in-frame clones only, not all of them. The sample shows about 690,000 clones, about 92% of them seen only once. Within Nashville, Tennessee resided all donors, each a Caucasian adult. The source of the sample is a study of shared clonotypes between healthy human individuals. At the level of the study: Aged between 18 and 49, the donors were a couple of women and three men.

The CDR3 has 15 residues. CDR1 MNHNY and CDR2 SVGAGI come from the germline V gene (reference sequence). Trimming removed 1 base at V and 2 bases at J, with 9 bases between. Sequences were obtained from memory CD8+ T cells from PBMCs. Subset defined: CD45RO+ cells pooled with CCR7-negative TemRA cells. This chain links TRBV6-6 with TRBJ2-1; a weak D match, TRBD1 (6 bases). The receptor was derived from a man younger than 35 in good health. Some clones in this sample may be carry-over from other donors' samples. In DNA form, the CDR3 reads TGTGCCAGCAGTTACTTGGACAGTCCCTACAATGAGCAGTTCTTC. Its translation is CASSYLDSPYNEQFF.